These 25 T cell receptor beta chains were sequenced from one sample in a study of T cells expressing NK-cell markers. With the 5' RACE reads reprocessed, TCRdb shows one record per CDR3 protein and no DNA. This repertoire includes some 300,000 distinct CDR3 sequences. Material: blood T cells: a sorted CD56 or NKG2C T cell subset, CD4+ or CD8+ T cells, or bulk PBMC T cells (not recorded which). The source is a man between 18 and 35 years old in good health.

The chain is built from TRBV18 and TRBJ1-2; TCRdb returns TRBD1, unconfirmable since there is no DNA. There are 12 residues in the CDR3. Germline V gene sequence: CDR1 KGHSH, CDR2 LQKENI. CDR3 protein: CASSPLPGGYTF. Supplemented by reference TRBV18 and TRBJ1-2, the full variable domain reads NAGVMQNPRHLVRRRGQEARLRCSPMKGHSHVYWYRQLPEEGLKFMVYLQKENIIDESGMPKERFSAEFPKEGPSILRIQQVVRGDSAAYFCASSPLPGGYTFGSGTRLTVV.

CDR3 in amino acids: CASSSQGGSEAFF. The chain has TRBV11-1 and TRBJ1-1; the TCRdb D gene call, TRBD1, has no DNA to confirm it. CDR1 SGHAT and CDR2 FQDESV come from the germline V gene (reference sequence). This CDR3 region has 13 residues.

This chain joins TRBV2 and TRBJ2-3; TCRdb's D gene call, TRBD1, goes unchecked for lack of DNA. This CDR3 spans 14 amino acids. Per germline, CDR1 SNHLY and CDR2 FYNNEI. The CDR3 loop reads CASSLGGPPDTQYF.

The CDR3 protein is CSAKLRAPGANVLTF. The chain carries TRBV20-1 and TRBJ2-6; with no DNA, the TCRdb D assignment of TRBD2 cannot be verified. Germline loops: CDR1 DFQATT, CDR2 SNEGSKA (reference sequence). The CDR3 extends over 15 amino acids.

The V call is TRBV29-1, the J call TRBJ2-5; TCRdb reports TRBD2, a call that lacks DNA to check it against. CDR3 length equals 15 residues. Germline CDR1 SQVTM, CDR2 ANQGSEA. Here the CDR3 reads CSVDGRRGFIETQYF.

Here the CDR3 reads CAISESSGETAKNIQYF. The gene calls are TRBV10-3 and TRBJ2-4; TCRdb gives TRBD2 as the D gene, but with no DNA this cannot be confirmed. Germline V gene lookup returns CDR1 ENHRY and CDR2 SYGVKD. The CDR3 is 17 amino acids.

This chain joins TRBV5-6 and TRBJ2-1. The CDR3 has 12 amino acids. Germline CDR1 and CDR2: SGHDT and YYEEEE. CDR3 protein: CASSLGSDEQFF.

J is TRBJ1-1 and V is TRBV4-2; with no DNA, the TCRdb D assignment of TRBD1 cannot be verified. The CDR3 is 15 residues long. Germline loops: CDR1 LGHNA, CDR2 YNFKEQ. The chain's CDR3 is CASSQEVRGRTEAFF.

The chain couples TRBV21-1 to TRBJ2-7; the D call of TRBD2 rests on TCRdb alone, since no DNA is present to check it. TRBV21-1 is tagged as a pseudogene. This CDR3 is built from 15 residues. The CDR3 spells CAAGAIGVAAYEQYF.

This chain joins TRBV29-1 and TRBJ1-4; TCRdb lists TRBD1, though no DNA is available to test this call. Germline V gene data show CDR1 as SQVTM and CDR2 as ANQGSEA. The CDR3 contains 15 residues. The CDR3: CSVAPDGATNEKLFF.

V usage is TRBV4-2 and J usage is TRBJ1-1; the D gene TCRdb calls, TRBD1, cannot be checked with no DNA. Per germline, CDR1 LGHNA and CDR2 YNFKEQ. The CDR3 runs 16 residues. The CDR3 is CASSQRDRGREAEAFF.

V usage is TRBV10-3 and J usage is TRBJ1-1; TCRdb picks TRBD1, but there is no DNA to check that call. This CDR3 region has 14 residues. Germline V lookup: CDR1 ENHRY, CDR2 SYGVKD. The CDR3 sequence is CAISEMGQSTEAFF.

The J gene is TRBJ1-5, the V gene TRBV7-9. CDR1 SEHNR and CDR2 FQNEAQ come from the germline V gene (reference sequence). The CDR3 covers 12 residues. CDR3 amino acids: CASSLDQEPQHF. Complete variable domain (other parts from reference TRBV7-9 and TRBJ1-5): DTGVSQNPRHKITKRGQNVTFRCDPISEHNRLYWYRQTLGQGPEFLTYFQNEAQLEKSRLLSDRFSAERPKGSFSTLEIQRTEQGDSAMYLCASSLDQEPQHFGDGTRLSIL.

The chain employs TRBV5-1 and TRBJ2-5; with no DNA, the TCRdb D assignment of TRBD1 cannot be verified. This CDR3 has 14 amino acids. In germline, CDR1 is SGHRS, CDR2 YFSETQ. CDR3: CASSQGTDKETQYF.

This chain uses TRBV10-3 with TRBJ2-7; TCRdb names TRBD1, which stays unverified in the absence of DNA. The CDR3 sequence is 14 residues long. Germline CDR1 reads ENHRY; CDR2 reads SYGVKD. Here the CDR3 reads CAISADGAVREQYF.

The chain's CDR3 is CASGLGRAKEEQYF. The chain recombines TRBV6-2 or TRBV6-3 with TRBJ2-7; lacking DNA, the TRBD2 call made by TCRdb goes unchecked. The CDR3 length is 14 residues. Germline V gene sequence: CDR1 MNHEY, CDR2 SVGEGT.

The chain recombines TRBV27 with TRBJ2-1; TCRdb's D call of TRBD2 is untestable without DNA. This CDR3 has 15 residues. Germline V lookup: CDR1 MNHEY, CDR2 SMNVEV (reference sequence). This CDR3 is CASSLSSGSTNEQFF.

The chain recombines TRBV5-8 with TRBJ1-5; the TRBD1 assignment by TCRdb is unverifiable without DNA. Germline CDR1 SGHTS, CDR2 YDEGEE. The CDR3 is 14 amino acids. CDR3 amino acids: CASSLGQGHQPQHF.

The rearrangement links TRBV5-5 to TRBJ2-5; TCRdb names TRBD2, which stays unverified in the absence of DNA. CDR3 size: 15 residues. Per the germline V gene, CDR1 is SGHKS and CDR2 is YYEKEE (reference sequence). CDR3 sequence reads: CASSLGASAQETQYF.

V gene TRBV6-2 or TRBV6-3 combines with J gene TRBJ2-1; TCRdb gives TRBD2 as the D gene, but with no DNA this cannot be confirmed. Germline assignment: CDR1 MNHEY and CDR2 SVGEGT. The length of the CDR3 is 14 residues. The CDR3 region is CASSLRAIRHEQFF.

The chain has TRBV19 and TRBJ1-1; TCRdb lists TRBD1, though no DNA is available to test this call. Germline V gives CDR1 LNHDA, CDR2 SQIVND (reference sequence). This CDR3 has 16 residues. The CDR3 region is CASSPRSGTGNTEAFF.

The V call is TRBV2, the J call TRBJ1-3. CDR1 is SNHLY and CDR2 is FYNNEI in the germline V gene. This CDR3 has 16 residues. The CDR3 sequence is CASSDGTVNSGNTIYF. Based on the CDR3 plus reference TRBV2 and TRBJ1-3, the full variable domain is EPEVTQTPSHQVTQMGQEVILRCVPISNHLYFYWYRQILGQKVEFLVSFYNNEISEKSEIFDDQFSVERPDGSNFTLKIRSTKLEDSAMYFCASSDGTVNSGNTIYFGEGSWLTVV.

This chain's CDR3 is CSGKTGTGKTEAFF. The V call is TRBV29-1, the J call TRBJ1-1; TCRdb proposes TRBD1, but this gene call is untestable without DNA. The CDR3 covers 14 residues. The germline CDR1 and CDR2 sequences are SQVTM and ANQGSEA. Using reference TRBV29-1 and TRBJ1-1 for the parts outside the CDR3, the full variable domain is SAVISQKPSRDICQRGTSLTIQCQVDSQVTMMFWYRQQPGQSLTLIATANQGSEATYESGFVIDKFPISRPNLTFSTLTVSNMSPEDSSIYLCSGKTGTGKTEAFFGQGTRLTVV.

This chain's CDR3 is CASSPQATDNEKLFF. This chain uses TRBV9 with TRBJ1-4. CDR1 and CDR2 (germline): SGDLS, YYNGEE. The CDR3 is made up of 15 amino acids. Full variable domain (remainder filled in from reference TRBV9 and TRBJ1-4): DSGVTQTPKHLITATGQRVTLRCSPRSGDLSVYWYQQSLDQGLQFLIQYYNGEERAKGNILERFSAQQFPDLHSELNLSSLELGDSALYFCASSPQATDNEKLFFGSGTQLSVL.

The rearrangement links TRBV20-1 to TRBJ1-3; TCRdb names TRBD1, which stays unverified in the absence of DNA. The CDR3 loop spans 16 amino acids. Germline V gives CDR1 DFQATT, CDR2 SNEGSKA (reference sequence). CDR3 residues: CSARQDAGTPGNTIYF.